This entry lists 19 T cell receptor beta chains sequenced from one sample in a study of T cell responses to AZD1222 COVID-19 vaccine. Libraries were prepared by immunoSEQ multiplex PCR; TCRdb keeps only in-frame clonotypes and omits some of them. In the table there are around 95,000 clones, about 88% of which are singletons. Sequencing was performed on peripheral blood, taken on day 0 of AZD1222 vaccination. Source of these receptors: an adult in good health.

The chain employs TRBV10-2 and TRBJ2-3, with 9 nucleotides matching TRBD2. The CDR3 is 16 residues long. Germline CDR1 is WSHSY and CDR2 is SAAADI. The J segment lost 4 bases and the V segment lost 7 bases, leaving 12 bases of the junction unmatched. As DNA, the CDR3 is TGCGCCAGCAATTCTATTATGGCGGGAGGGGCAGATACGCAGTATTTT. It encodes CASNSIMAGGADTQYF.

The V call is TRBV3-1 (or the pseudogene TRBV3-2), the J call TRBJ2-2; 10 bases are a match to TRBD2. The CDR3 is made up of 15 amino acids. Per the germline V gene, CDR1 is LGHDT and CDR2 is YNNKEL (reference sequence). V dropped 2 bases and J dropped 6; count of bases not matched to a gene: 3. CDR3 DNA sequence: TGTGCCAGCAGCCAACCGGGACTAGCGTCCGGGGAGCTGTTTTTT. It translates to CASSQPGLASGELFF.

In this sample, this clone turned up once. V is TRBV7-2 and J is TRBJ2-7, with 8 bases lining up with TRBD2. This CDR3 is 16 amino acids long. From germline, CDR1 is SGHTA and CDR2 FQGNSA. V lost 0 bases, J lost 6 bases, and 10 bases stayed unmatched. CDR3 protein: CASSLAGGVSHPEQYF. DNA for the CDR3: TGTGCCAGCAGCTTAGCCGGGGGGGTATCCCATCCCGAGCAGTACTTC. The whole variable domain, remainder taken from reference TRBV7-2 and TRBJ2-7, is GAGVSQSPSNKVTEKGKDVELRCDPISGHTALYWYRQSLGQGLEFLIYFQGNSAPDKSGLPSDRFSAERTGGSVSTLTIQRTQQEDSAVYLCASSLAGGVSHPEQYFGPGTRLTVT.

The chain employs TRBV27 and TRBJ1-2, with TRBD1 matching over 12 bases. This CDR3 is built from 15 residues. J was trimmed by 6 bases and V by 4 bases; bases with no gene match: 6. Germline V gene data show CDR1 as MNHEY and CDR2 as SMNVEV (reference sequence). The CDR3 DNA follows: TGTGCCAGCAGTTCCCCGGGACAGGGGGCGGATGGCTACACCTTC. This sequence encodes CASSSPGQGADGYTF.

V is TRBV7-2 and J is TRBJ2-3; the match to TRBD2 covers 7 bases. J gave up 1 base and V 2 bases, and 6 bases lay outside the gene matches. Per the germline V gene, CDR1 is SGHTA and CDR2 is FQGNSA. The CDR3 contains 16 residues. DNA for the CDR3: TGTGCCAGCAGCTTATCCTCGGGGGGTGGCACAGATACGCAGTATTTT. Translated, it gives CASSLSSGGGTDTQYF.

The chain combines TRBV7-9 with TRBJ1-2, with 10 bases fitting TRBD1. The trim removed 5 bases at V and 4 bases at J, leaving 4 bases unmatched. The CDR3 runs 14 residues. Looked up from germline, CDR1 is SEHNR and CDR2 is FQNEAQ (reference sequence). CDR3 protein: CASSAGTGVYGYTF. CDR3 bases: TGTGCCAGCAGCGCCGGGACAGGGGTCTATGGCTACACCTTC.

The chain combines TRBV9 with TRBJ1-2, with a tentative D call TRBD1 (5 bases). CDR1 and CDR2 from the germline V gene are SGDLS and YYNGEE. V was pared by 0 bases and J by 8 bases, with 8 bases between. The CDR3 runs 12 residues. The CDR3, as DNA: TGTGCCAGCAGCGTAGCCGAGGGGGGCTACACCTTC. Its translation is CASSVAEGGYTF.

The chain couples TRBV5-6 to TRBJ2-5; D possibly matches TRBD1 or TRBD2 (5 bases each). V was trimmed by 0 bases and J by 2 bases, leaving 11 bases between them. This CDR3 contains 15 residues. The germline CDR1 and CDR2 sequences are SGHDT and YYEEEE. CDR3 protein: CASSLVSGAQETQYF. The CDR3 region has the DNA TGTGCCAGCAGCTTGGTTTCCGGGGCGCAAGAGACCCAGTACTTC.

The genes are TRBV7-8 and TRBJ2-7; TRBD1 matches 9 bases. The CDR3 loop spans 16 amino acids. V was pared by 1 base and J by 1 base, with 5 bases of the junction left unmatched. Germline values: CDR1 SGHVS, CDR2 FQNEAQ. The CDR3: CASSLVGTGNSYEQYF. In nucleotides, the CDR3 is TGTGCCAGCAGCTTAGTAGGGACAGGGAATTCCTACGAGCAGTACTTC.

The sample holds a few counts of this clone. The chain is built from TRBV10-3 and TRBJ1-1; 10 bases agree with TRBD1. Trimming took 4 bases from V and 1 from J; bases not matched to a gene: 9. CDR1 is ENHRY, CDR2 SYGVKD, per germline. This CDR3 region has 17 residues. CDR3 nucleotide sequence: TGTGCCATCAGTGGCGGGTGGACAGGGGGTCAGAACACTGAAGCTTTCTTT. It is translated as CAISGGWTGGQNTEAFF.

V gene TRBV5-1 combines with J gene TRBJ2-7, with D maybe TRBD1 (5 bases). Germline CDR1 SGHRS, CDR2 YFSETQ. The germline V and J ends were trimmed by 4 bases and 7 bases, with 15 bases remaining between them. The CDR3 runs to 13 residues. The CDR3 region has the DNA TGCGCCAGCAGCCCGACTCTGGGGCAAGAGCAGTACTTC. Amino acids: CASSPTLGQEQYF.

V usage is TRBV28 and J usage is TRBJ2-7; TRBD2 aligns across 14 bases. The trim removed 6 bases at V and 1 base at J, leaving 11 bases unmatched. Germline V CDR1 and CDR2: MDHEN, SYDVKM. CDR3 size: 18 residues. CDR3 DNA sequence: TGTGCCAGCAGCTCCTTCGGACTAGCGGGAGGTTATTCCTACGAGCAGTACTTC. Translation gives CASSSFGLAGGYSYEQYF. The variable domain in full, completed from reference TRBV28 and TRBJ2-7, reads DVKVTQSSRYLVKRTGEKVFLECVQDMDHENMFWYRQDPGLGLRLIYFSYDVKMKEKGDIPEGYSVSREKKERFSLILESASTNQTSMYLCASSSFGLAGGYSYEQYFGPGTRLTVT.

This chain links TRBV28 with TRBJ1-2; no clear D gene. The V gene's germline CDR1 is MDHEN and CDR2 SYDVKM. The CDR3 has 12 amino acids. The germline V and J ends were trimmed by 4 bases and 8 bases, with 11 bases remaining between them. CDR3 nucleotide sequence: TGTGCCAGCAGTTCGAACATTGTGGGCTACACCTTC. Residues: CASSSNIVGYTF.

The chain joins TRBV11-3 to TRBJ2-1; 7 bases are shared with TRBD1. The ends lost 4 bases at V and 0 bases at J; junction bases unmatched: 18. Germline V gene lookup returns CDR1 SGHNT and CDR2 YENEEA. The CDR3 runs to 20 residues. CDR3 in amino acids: CASSSPLGTVGRSSYNEQFF. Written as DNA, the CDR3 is TGTGCCAGCAGCTCCCCCTTGGGGACAGTAGGCAGAAGCTCCTACAATGAGCAGTTCTTC.

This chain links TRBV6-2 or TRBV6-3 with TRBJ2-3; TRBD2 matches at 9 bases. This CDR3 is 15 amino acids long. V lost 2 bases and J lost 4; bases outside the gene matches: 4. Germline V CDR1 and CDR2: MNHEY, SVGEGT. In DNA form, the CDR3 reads TGTGCCAGCAGTTACGTAGCGGGAGTCCCAGATACGCAGTATTTT. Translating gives CASSYVAGVPDTQYF.

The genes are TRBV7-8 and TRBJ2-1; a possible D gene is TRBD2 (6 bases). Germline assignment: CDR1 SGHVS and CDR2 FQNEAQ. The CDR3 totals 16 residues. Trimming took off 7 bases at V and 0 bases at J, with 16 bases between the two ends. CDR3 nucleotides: TGTGCCAGCAACCCTGAGGACTATGTCTCCTACAATGAGCAGTTCTTC. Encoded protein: CASNPEDYVSYNEQFF. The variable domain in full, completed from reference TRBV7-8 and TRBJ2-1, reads GAGVSQSPRYKVAKRGQDVALRCDPISGHVSLFWYQQALGQGPEFLTYFQNEAQLDKSGLPSDRFFAERPEGSVSTLKIQRTQQEDSAVYLCASNPEDYVSYNEQFFGPGTRLTVL.

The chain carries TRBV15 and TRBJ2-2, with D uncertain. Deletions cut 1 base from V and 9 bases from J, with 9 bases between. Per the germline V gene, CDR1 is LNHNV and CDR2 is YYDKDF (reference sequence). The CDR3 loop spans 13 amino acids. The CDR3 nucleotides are TGTGCCACCAGCAGAGCTCCTCCTAGGGAGCTGTTTTTT. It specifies CATSRAPPRELFF.

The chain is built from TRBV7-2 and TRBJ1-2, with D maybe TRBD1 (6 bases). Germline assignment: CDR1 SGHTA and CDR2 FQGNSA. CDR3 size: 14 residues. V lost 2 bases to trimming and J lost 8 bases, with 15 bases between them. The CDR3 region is CASSLFKGGRGYTF. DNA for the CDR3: TGTGCCAGCAGCTTATTTAAGGGGGGCCGAGGCTACACCTTC.

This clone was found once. CDR3: CASSLGTGPRQPQHF. CDR3 nucleotide sequence: TGTGCCAGCAGTTTGGGGACAGGGCCGAGGCAGCCCCAGCATTTT. The chain combines TRBV28 with TRBJ1-5; 9 positions agree with TRBD1. Germline loops: CDR1 MDHEN, CDR2 SYDVKM. With 3 bases clipped from V and 7 bases from J, the junction kept 7 bases outside the gene matches. This CDR3 has 15 residues.